The 4 T cell receptor beta chains given below trace back to one sample, sequenced in a study of cytomegalovirus exposure and HLA in healthy donors. The PCR used 60 Vbeta and 13 Jbeta primers. Data came from immunoSEQ multiplex PCR; TCRdb stores just in-frame clones and leaves some out. The sample gives 100,000 to 150,000 clones, roughly 17% of which show up once; about 3% is in the top ten. Source material: PBMCs. Source of these receptors: a female donor in good health and CMV-seropositive.

This clone was counted between two and nine times. V gene TRBV4-3 combines with J gene TRBJ2-7; the match to TRBD2 covers 10 bases. The CDR3 length is 17 residues. The J segment lost 3 bases and the V segment lost 4 bases, leaving 12 bases of the junction unmatched. The V gene's germline CDR1 is LGHNA and CDR2 YSLEER. The CDR3 reads CASSPDGVASGSYEQYF. Written as DNA, the CDR3 is TGCGCCAGCAGCCCTGACGGGGTGGCTAGCGGGAGCTACGAGCAGTACTTC.

This chain connects TRBV9 to TRBJ2-3, with 9 bases fitting TRBD1. The trim removed 3 bases at V and 3 bases at J, leaving 8 bases unmatched. Germline values: CDR1 SGDLS, CDR2 YYNGEE. CDR3 length: 16 residues. CDR3 loop: CASSGTGTGQTDTQYF. DNA for the CDR3: TGTGCCAGCAGCGGGACCGGGACAGGGCAGACAGATACGCAGTATTTT.

The sample holds a few counts of this clone. The chain recombines TRBV6-5 with TRBJ2-7, with a tentative D call TRBD2 (7 bases). The V and J ends lost 4 bases and 6 bases respectively, with 19 bases between them. Per germline, CDR1 MNHEY and CDR2 SVGAGI. The CDR3 totals 15 residues. The CDR3 region is CASSFSRGPHFEQYF. For the CDR3, the DNA is TGTGCCAGCAGTTTCTCGCGGGGGCCCCACTTCGAGCAGTACTTC.

This sequence joins TRBV5-1 and TRBJ2-2; 8 bases are shared with TRBD1. Trimming took 3 bases from V and 6 from J; bases not matched to a gene: 4. CDR1 is SGHRS, CDR2 YFSETQ, per germline. The CDR3 has 14 amino acids. CDR3 in amino acids: CASSSDREAGELFF. CDR3 nucleotides: TGCGCCAGCAGCTCGGACAGGGAGGCCGGGGAGCTGTTTTTT.